The clone carrying this TCR beta chain was counted many times. Its specificity is not known. Germline assignment: CDR1 MNHEY and CDR2 SMNVEV (reference sequence). The CDR3 spans 14 residues. Trimming took 6 bases from V and 6 from J, leaving 18 bases between them. This specimen comes from a study of breast tumors, draining lymph nodes, adjacent tissues. General study points: That most tumor T cells come from lymph nodes remained unproven. Luminal-like breast cancer showed significantly greater tumor-nontumor repertoire similarity than basal-like breast cancer did. Tumor repertoires ranked between lymph nodes and nontumor tissue in diversity, with V and J gene preferences.

TCRdb reanalysed the multiplex PCR reads using MiXCR and keeps one entry per CDR3 protein. Of roughly 70,000 distinct CDR3 sequences listed, around two fifths were seen once; the top ten hold about 8%. Sequencing was done on a sample of breast tumor tissue. The source of this sequence is a female donor with breast cancer. Some clones in this sample may be carry-over from other donors' samples. The J gene is TRBJ2-7, the V gene TRBV27, with D tentatively TRBD2 (5 bases). CDR3 region: CASSLTGWVGEQYF. In DNA, the CDR3 is TGTGCCAGCAGCCTAACGGGGTGGGTGGGCGAGCAGTACTTC.